This is a list of T cell receptor beta chains from one sample in a study of blood T cell repertoires in COVID-19. Profiled with immunoSEQ multiplex PCR; TCRdb holds only in-frame clones, not every one. This repertoire shows over 60,000 clones, under 95% found once; its top ten account for 15% to 20%. The sequenced material came from peripheral blood. Every receptor here comes from a woman of 80 years or more with active or convalescent COVID-19. Each CDR3 is given with its conserved first and last residue. D genes are given only for firm matches. Size is omitted from some rows. Given values are once, few, many or a class for expanded clones.

clone_size: .
cdr3_length: 10
v_call: TRBV2
d_call: TRBD2
j_call: TRBJ2-5
cdr3_aa: CATGGETQYF
cdr3_nt: TGTGCCACCGGGGGGGAGACCCAGTACTTC

clone_size: .
cdr3_length: 15
v_call: TRBV5-8
d_call: .
j_call: TRBJ1-5
cdr3_aa: CASSFGGKGNQPQHF
cdr3_nt: TGTGCCAGCAGCTTCGGCGGGAAAGGCAATCAGCCCCAGCATTTT

clone_size: .
cdr3_length: 14
v_call: TRBV6-1
d_call: .
j_call: TRBJ1-3
cdr3_aa: CASSDEGSGNTIYF
cdr3_nt: TGTGCCAGCAGTGATGAGGGATCTGGAAACACCATATATTTT

clone_size: once
cdr3_length: 15
v_call: TRBV5-1
d_call: TRBD2
j_call: TRBJ2-3
cdr3_aa: CASSLVRGGADTQYF
cdr3_nt: TGCGCCAGCAGCTTGGTGCGGGGGGGTGCAGATACGCAGTATTTT

clone_size: .
cdr3_length: 12
v_call: TRBV29-1
d_call: .
j_call: TRBJ2-3
cdr3_aa: CSVVKSTDTQYF
cdr3_nt: TGCAGCGTTGTCAAAAGCACAGATACGCAGTATTTT

clone_size: .
cdr3_length: 13
v_call: TRBV5-6
d_call: TRBD1
j_call: TRBJ1-2
cdr3_aa: CASSPDRGGGYTF
cdr3_nt: TGTGCCAGCAGCCCGGACAGGGGCGGCGGCTACACCTTC

clone_size: once
cdr3_length: 17
v_call: TRBV6-2/TRBV6-3
d_call: TRBD1
j_call: TRBJ2-7
cdr3_aa: CASSYPSNRDRNYEQYF
cdr3_nt: TGTGCCAGCAGTTACCCTTCGAACCGGGACAGGAACTACGAGCAGTACTTC

clone_size: once
cdr3_length: 15
v_call: TRBV4-2
d_call: .
j_call: TRBJ1-2
cdr3_aa: CASSQDLGQGSGYTF
cdr3_nt: TGTGCCAGCAGCCAAGATCTGGGGCAGGGAAGTGGCTACACCTTC

clone_size: .
cdr3_length: 16
v_call: TRBV30
d_call: TRBD1
j_call: TRBJ2-3
cdr3_aa: CAWSRGQGLFTDTQYF
cdr3_nt: TGTGCCTGGAGTAGGGGACAGGGGCTCTTCACAGATACGCAGTATTTT

clone_size: .
cdr3_length: 11
v_call: TRBV29-1
d_call: TRBD1
j_call: TRBJ1-2
cdr3_aa: CSVARGHGYTF
cdr3_nt: TGCAGCGTGGCTAGGGGGCATGGCTACACCTTC

clone_size: .
cdr3_length: 15
v_call: TRBV5-1
d_call: .
j_call: TRBJ1-1
cdr3_aa: CASSWEGQGSTEAFF
cdr3_nt: TGCGCCAGCAGCTGGGAGGGGCAAGGCTCGACTGAAGCTTTCTTT

clone_size: once
cdr3_length: 13
v_call: TRBV6-6
d_call: .
j_call: TRBJ1-2
cdr3_aa: CASSYGQWEGYTF
cdr3_nt: TGTGCCAGCAGTTACGGCCAATGGGAGGGCTACACCTTC

clone_size: .
cdr3_length: 18
v_call: TRBV3-1/TRBV3-2
d_call: TRBD2
j_call: TRBJ2-3
cdr3_aa: CASSTPPRGAGASWTQYF
cdr3_nt: TGTGCCAGCAGCACTCCCCCAAGAGGAGCGGGGGCGTCGTGGACGCAGTATTTT

clone_size: .
cdr3_length: 13
v_call: TRBV24-1
d_call: .
j_call: TRBJ2-7
cdr3_aa: CATSDRGTYEQYF
cdr3_nt: TGTGCCACCAGTGATCGGGGGACCTACGAGCAGTACTTC

clone_size: .
cdr3_length: 12
v_call: TRBV5-1
d_call: TRBD1
j_call: TRBJ1-1
cdr3_aa: CASGSGGTEAFF
cdr3_nt: TGCGCCAGCGGATCAGGGGGCACTGAAGCTTTCTTT

clone_size: .
cdr3_length: 15
v_call: TRBV28
d_call: TRBD1
j_call: TRBJ1-3
cdr3_aa: CASSTGGLSGNTIYF
cdr3_nt: TGTGCCAGCAGTACAGGGGGCCTCTCTGGAAACACCATATATTTT

clone_size: .
cdr3_length: 12
v_call: TRBV2
d_call: .
j_call: TRBJ1-5
cdr3_aa: CATRGRNQPQHF
cdr3_nt: TGTGCCACCCGAGGTCGTAATCAGCCCCAGCATTTT

clone_size: .
cdr3_length: 13
v_call: TRBV24-1
d_call: .
j_call: TRBJ1-2
cdr3_aa: CATSSQGAYGYTF
cdr3_nt: TGTGCCACCAGTAGCCAGGGCGCCTATGGCTACACCTTC

clone_size: .
cdr3_length: 15
v_call: TRBV7-2
d_call: .
j_call: TRBJ1-5
cdr3_aa: CASSLVGVSNQPQHF
cdr3_nt: TGTGCCAGCAGCTTAGTCGGGGTCAGCAATCAGCCCCAGCATTTT

clone_size: few
cdr3_length: 15
v_call: TRBV11-1
d_call: .
j_call: TRBJ1-6
cdr3_aa: CASSFGSSYNSPLHF
cdr3_nt: TGTGCCAGCAGCTTCGGGAGCTCCTATAATTCACCCCTCCACTTT

clone_size: .
cdr3_length: 14
v_call: TRBV19
d_call: TRBD1
j_call: TRBJ2-5
cdr3_aa: CASSRDRGRETQYF
cdr3_nt: TGTGCCAGTAGTAGGGACAGGGGAAGAGAGACCCAGTACTTC

clone_size: .
cdr3_length: 13
v_call: TRBV6-5
d_call: TRBD2
j_call: TRBJ2-7
cdr3_aa: CASRASGFYEQYF
cdr3_nt: TGTGCCAGCAGGGCTAGCGGGTTTTACGAGCAGTACTTC

clone_size: once
cdr3_length: 12
v_call: TRBV30
d_call: .
j_call: TRBJ1-2
cdr3_aa: CAWAGGGYGYTF
cdr3_nt: TGTGCCTGGGCGGGTGGGGGGTATGGCTACACCTTC

clone_size: .
cdr3_length: 16
v_call: TRBV7-9
d_call: .
j_call: TRBJ1-1
cdr3_aa: CASSFGGAPVNTEAFF
cdr3_nt: TGTGCCAGCAGCTTTGGGGGGGCCCCGGTCAACACTGAAGCTTTCTTT

clone_size: .
cdr3_length: 13
v_call: TRBV7-9
d_call: .
j_call: TRBJ2-5
cdr3_aa: CASSFGNQETQYF
cdr3_nt: TGTGCCAGCAGCTTTGGCAATCAAGAGACCCAGTACTTC

clone_size: .
cdr3_length: 14
v_call: TRBV7-2
d_call: .
j_call: TRBJ1-5
cdr3_aa: CASSLVAADQPQHF
cdr3_nt: TGTGCCAGCAGCTTAGTAGCGGCAGACCAGCCCCAGCATTTT

clone_size: .
cdr3_length: 16
v_call: TRBV4-3
d_call: .
j_call: TRBJ1-1
cdr3_aa: CASSQDLPGGSTEAFF
cdr3_nt: TGCGCCAGCAGCCAAGATCTTCCCGGGGGAAGCACTGAAGCTTTCTTT

clone_size: .
cdr3_length: 19
v_call: TRBV10-1
d_call: TRBD2
j_call: TRBJ2-3
cdr3_aa: CASSGQLAGGPGSTDTQYF
cdr3_nt: TGCGCCAGCAGTGGTCAACTAGCGGGGGGGCCAGGTAGCACAGATACGCAGTATTTT

clone_size: .
cdr3_length: 15
v_call: TRBV5-8
d_call: TRBD1
j_call: TRBJ1-2
cdr3_aa: CASSLVRGRVTGYTF
cdr3_nt: TGTGCCAGCAGCTTGGTTAGGGGGCGCGTAACCGGCTACACCTTC

clone_size: once
cdr3_length: 13
v_call: TRBV5-4
d_call: .
j_call: TRBJ2-3
cdr3_aa: CASSLYRTDTQYF
cdr3_nt: TGTGCCAGCAGCTTGTACAGGACAGATACGCAGTATTTT

clone_size: .
cdr3_length: 15
v_call: TRBV9
d_call: .
j_call: TRBJ2-7
cdr3_aa: CASSVGASDNYEQYF
cdr3_nt: TGTGCCAGCAGCGTAGGGGCTAGCGACAACTACGAGCAGTACTTC

clone_size: .
cdr3_length: 12
v_call: TRBV28
d_call: TRBD1
j_call: TRBJ1-2
cdr3_aa: CASRQGARGYTF
cdr3_nt: TGTGCCAGCAGACAGGGGGCTAGAGGCTACACCTTC

clone_size: .
cdr3_length: 14
v_call: TRBV5-6
d_call: TRBD2
j_call: TRBJ2-4
cdr3_aa: CASSLTSGGRFQYF
cdr3_nt: TGTGCCAGCAGCTTGACTAGCGGGGGGCGCTTTCAGTACTTC

clone_size: .
cdr3_length: 15
v_call: TRBV14
d_call: .
j_call: TRBJ2-7
cdr3_aa: CASSRQGGVGYEQYF
cdr3_nt: TGTGCCAGCAGCCGCCAGGGGGGAGTTGGCTACGAGCAGTACTTC

clone_size: .
cdr3_length: 14
v_call: TRBV15
d_call: .
j_call: TRBJ1-1
cdr3_aa: CATSAPGAPTEAFF
cdr3_nt: TGTGCCACCAGCGCCCCAGGGGCGCCCACTGAAGCTTTCTTT

clone_size: .
cdr3_length: 18
v_call: TRBV4-2
d_call: TRBD1
j_call: TRBJ2-3
cdr3_aa: CASSQEGLTGLGADTQYF
cdr3_nt: TGTGCCAGCAGCCAAGAGGGATTGACAGGGCTAGGAGCAGATACGCAGTATTTT

clone_size: .
cdr3_length: 14
v_call: TRBV5-1
d_call: TRBD1
j_call: TRBJ2-7
cdr3_aa: CASSSGTGTYEQYF
cdr3_nt: TGCGCCAGCAGCTCCGGGACAGGGACCTACGAGCAGTACTTC

clone_size: .
cdr3_length: 14
v_call: TRBV4-3
d_call: .
j_call: TRBJ2-2
cdr3_aa: CASSPGLNTGELFF
cdr3_nt: TGCGCCAGCAGCCCCGGACTGAACACCGGGGAGCTGTTTTTT

clone_size: .
cdr3_length: 12
v_call: TRBV28
d_call: .
j_call: TRBJ1-1
cdr3_aa: CASNPRSTEAFF
cdr3_nt: TGTGCCAGCAACCCGCGGAGCACTGAAGCTTTCTTT

clone_size: .
cdr3_length: 15
v_call: TRBV7-2
d_call: .
j_call: TRBJ1-5
cdr3_aa: CATQKGGVGNQPQHF
cdr3_nt: TGTGCCACTCAGAAGGGGGGGGTAGGCAATCAGCCCCAGCATTTT

clone_size: .
cdr3_length: 14
v_call: TRBV6-1
d_call: .
j_call: TRBJ2-7
cdr3_aa: CASSEVKQLYEQYF
cdr3_nt: TGTGCCAGCAGTGAAGTAAAACAGCTATACGAGCAGTACTTC